What follows are 30 T cell receptor beta chains derived from one specimen sequenced in a study of CD8+ T cells in alopecia areata. Isolated RNA was reverse transcribed into cDNA used as the sequencing template. The method was immunoSEQ multiplex PCR; TCRdb's version includes in-frame clones alone and lacks a portion of them. The repertoire includes some 170,000 clones, about 72% of them detected once, and about 10% sits in the top ten. Sequencing was performed on CD8+ T cells sorted from blood, taken at week 0. These receptors originate from a human donor with alopecia areata.

The chain combines TRBV19 with TRBJ1-2; D call uncertain. From germline, CDR1 is LNHDA and CDR2 SQIVND (reference sequence). The CDR3 totals 13 residues. V lost 5 bases, J lost 7 bases, and 14 bases lay in between. The CDR3 coding sequence is TGTGCCAGTAGTCTACTCCCGTCAAGTGGCTACACCTTC. Residues: CASSLLPSSGYTF.

This clone has just one count. V usage is TRBV5-8 and J usage is TRBJ1-2; D call uncertain. Trimming took off 1 base at V and 2 bases at J, with 9 bases between the two ends. This CDR3 comprises 14 residues. Germline CDR1 SGHTS, CDR2 YDEGEE. CDR3 DNA: TGTGCCAGCAGCTTGCGCACCTTCAACTATGGCTACACCTTC. Its translation is CASSLRTFNYGYTF.

The chain uses TRBV6-5 and TRBJ2-1; tentatively, D is TRBD1 or TRBD2 (5 bases each). The CDR3 has 15 amino acids. The V end lost 0 bases, the J end lost 7 bases, and 13 bases lay between the germline ends. Looked up from germline, CDR1 is MNHEY and CDR2 is SVGAGI. CDR3 in DNA: TGTGCCAGCAGTTACTCCGGGACCTGGGGGAATGAGCAGTTCTTC. Its translation: CASSYSGTWGNEQFF.

The chain recombines TRBV4-1 with TRBJ1-1; perhaps TRBD1 as D (6 bases). The CDR3 extends over 15 amino acids. CDR1 is MGHRA and CDR2 is YSYEKL in the germline V gene. V lost 3 bases and J 1 base, leaving 12 bases between the germline ends. The CDR3 spells CASSHKQGKNTEAFF. For the CDR3, the DNA is TGCGCCAGCAGCCATAAACAGGGTAAGAACACTGAAGCTTTCTTT.

The genes are TRBV29-1 and TRBJ2-7; D could derive from TRBD1 or TRBD2 (5 bases each). The CDR3 sequence is 15 residues long. Per germline, CDR1 SQVTM and CDR2 ANQGSEA. Trimming shortened V by 0 bases and J by 4 bases, and 16 bases separated the two germline ends. CDR3 loop: CSVEDEGRGRYEQYF. The CDR3, as DNA: TGCAGCGTTGAAGATGAGGGGCGAGGAAGGTACGAGCAGTACTTC.

This chain links TRBV13 with TRBJ1-6; D call uncertain. From germline, CDR1 is PRHDT and CDR2 FYEKMQ (reference sequence). CDR3 length: 15 amino acids. Trimming removed 8 bases at V and 0 bases at J, with 11 bases between. The CDR3 spells CASAEGSSYNSPLHF. The CDR3 nucleotides are TGTGCCAGCGCCGAAGGGAGCTCCTATAATTCACCCCTCCACTTT.

This clone was observed a handful of times. The chain employs TRBV30 and TRBJ1-4; 9 bases agree with TRBD1. This CDR3 has 15 amino acids. J was trimmed by 8 bases and V by 4 bases; bases with no gene match: 11. CDR1 is GTSNPN and CDR2 is SVGIG in the germline V gene (reference sequence). CDR3 loop: CAWNIAGTGTEKLFF. The DNA for the CDR3 is TGTGCCTGGAATATTGCCGGGACAGGGACGGAAAAACTGTTTTTT.

This clone was seen more than once but under ten times. This chain joins TRBV6-1 and TRBJ2-7; either TRBD1 or TRBD2 may supply D (5 bases each). Germline CDR1 MNHNS, CDR2 SASEGT. CDR3 length: 13 residues. Deletions cut 10 bases from V and 4 bases from J, with 17 bases between. CDR3 nucleotides: TGTGCCACCCTGAGGGACCCGAGATACGAGCAGTACTTC. It specifies CATLRDPRYEQYF.

The rearrangement joins TRBV7-2 to TRBJ2-5; 15 positions match TRBD2. This CDR3 region has 19 residues. V was clipped by 1 base and J by 3 bases; unmatched bases: 9. Germline loops: CDR1 SGHTA, CDR2 FQGNSA. This chain's CDR3 is CASSLGLGLAGGTEETQYF. As DNA, the CDR3 is TGTGCCAGCAGCTTAGGTCTGGGACTAGCGGGGGGCACGGAAGAGACCCAGTACTTC. Full variable domain (missing parts from reference TRBV7-2 and TRBJ2-5): GAGVSQSPSNKVTEKGKDVELRCDPISGHTALYWYRQSLGQGLEFLIYFQGNSAPDKSGLPSDRFSAERTGGSVSTLTIQRTQQEDSAVYLCASSLGLGLAGGTEETQYFGPGTRLLVL.

V gene TRBV13 combines with J gene TRBJ1-2, with D perhaps TRBD1 (5 bases). Germline V gene lookup returns CDR1 PRHDT and CDR2 FYEKMQ (reference sequence). V was trimmed by 5 bases and J by 8 bases, leaving 15 bases between them. The CDR3 has 13 amino acids. This CDR3 reads CASSPGPTEGYTF. The CDR3 region has the DNA TGTGCCAGCAGCCCGGGGCCAACGGAGGGCTACACCTTC.

Only a few counts were recorded for this clone. This rearrangement joins TRBV29-1 to TRBJ2-4, with D uncertain. CDR1 and CDR2 (germline): SQVTM, ANQGSEA. Trimming cost V 1 base and J 5 bases, with 6 bases left between them. The CDR3 has 12 amino acids. The CDR3 DNA reads as TGCAGCGTTGAAGGCAGACAAAACATTCAGTACTTC. Translation: CSVEGRQNIQYF.

This sequence joins TRBV30 and TRBJ2-1, with 7 bases matching TRBD1. The V gene's germline CDR1 is GTSNPN and CDR2 SVGIG (reference sequence). This CDR3 spans 12 amino acids. V lost 2 bases and J lost 10; bases outside the gene matches: 5. Written as DNA, the CDR3 is TGTGCCTGGAGTATCTCACAGGGGGAGCAGTTCTTC. As protein: CAWSISQGEQFF.

DNA of the CDR3: TGTGCCCGAAACAAACTGGGGGCGGACAGGGAGAATACAGATACGCAGTATTTT. Its protein product is CARNKLGADRENTDTQYF. J is TRBJ2-3 and V is TRBV2; 8 bases map to TRBD1. Germline V CDR1 and CDR2: SNHLY, FYNNEI. This CDR3 contains 18 residues. Trimming cost V 11 bases and J 3 bases; bases outside gene matches: 22.

CDR3 coding DNA: TGTGCCAGCAGCTCCAACACAGGGAGGGGTAACTATGGCTACACCTTC. Translation: CASSSNTGRGNYGYTF. V gene TRBV13 combines with J gene TRBJ1-2, with D possibly matching TRBD1 (6 bases). The CDR3 has 16 residues. From germline, CDR1 is PRHDT and CDR2 FYEKMQ (reference sequence). Trimming removed 4 bases from V and 1 base from J, with 16 bases in between.

This CDR3 reads CASSIPGTNNQPQHF. The CDR3 DNA reads as TGTGCCAGTAGTATACCCGGGACAAATAATCAGCCCCAGCATTTT. V usage is TRBV19 and J usage is TRBJ1-5; perhaps TRBD1 as D (6 bases). The germline V and J ends were trimmed by 2 bases and 4 bases, with 12 bases remaining between them. Germline lookup yields CDR1 LNHDA and CDR2 SQIVND (reference sequence). The CDR3 runs 15 residues.

A few counts support this clone. This chain links TRBV19 with TRBJ2-1; maybe TRBD2 (6 bases). CDR3 size: 14 residues. Germline values: CDR1 LNHDA, CDR2 SQIVND (reference sequence). Trimming took off 5 bases at V and 4 bases at J, with 12 bases between the two ends. Written as DNA, the CDR3 is TGTGCCAGTAGTGAAGGCGGGATTTACAATGAGCAGTTCTTC. This translates into CASSEGGIYNEQFF. Looking up the rest from reference TRBV19 and TRBJ2-1 gives the full variable domain: DGGITQSPKYLFRKEGQNVTLSCEQNLNHDAMYWYRQDPGQGLRLIYYSQIVNDFQKGDIAEGYSVSREKKESFPLTVTSAQKNPTAFYLCASSEGGIYNEQFFGPGTRLTVL.

This clone was recorded only once. The J gene is TRBJ2-3, the V gene TRBV29-1, with a possible D match to TRBD2 (5 bases). CDR1 SQVTM and CDR2 ANQGSEA come from the germline V gene. CDR3 length: 14 residues. Trimming removed 8 bases from V and 5 bases from J, with 20 bases in between. CDR3: CSLVSAGTLDTQYF. CDR3 DNA: TGCAGCCTCGTCTCCGCGGGCACATTAGATACGCAGTATTTT.

This chain links TRBV2 with TRBJ2-5, with D perhaps TRBD1 (5 bases). With 3 bases removed from V and 3 bases from J, the gap between germline ends came to 14 bases. CDR1 and CDR2 (germline): SNHLY, FYNNEI. The CDR3 is made up of 15 amino acids. As DNA, the CDR3 is TGTGCCAGCAGTGATCAGGGTTCCGATGAAGAGACCCAGTACTTC. Its translation is CASSDQGSDEETQYF.

This clone showed up just a few times. This chain joins TRBV30 and TRBJ2-5, with D perhaps assigned TRBD1 or TRBD2 (5 bases each). Germline loops: CDR1 GTSNPN, CDR2 SVGIG (reference sequence). Trimming left V 1 base short and J 4 bases short, with 10 bases between. The length of the CDR3 is 13 residues. The CDR3 loop reads CAWSGGWRETQYF. CDR3 bases: TGTGCCTGGAGTGGGGGGTGGCGAGAGACCCAGTACTTC.

The chain carries TRBV13 and TRBJ1-5; no clear D gene. Germline V gives CDR1 PRHDT, CDR2 FYEKMQ (reference sequence). V was cut by 0 bases and J by 6 bases, with 3 bases left in between. The CDR3 spans 12 residues. CDR3 region: CASSLGTQPQHF. CDR3 sequence (DNA): TGTGCCAGCAGCTTAGGCACTCAGCCCCAGCATTTT.

CDR3 DNA sequence: TGCGCCAGCAGCCAAGTACTCCAGGGGACTGAAGCTTTCTTT. Protein product: CASSQVLQGTEAFF. The V call is TRBV4-1, the J call TRBJ1-1, with D possibly matching TRBD1 (6 bases). The germline CDR1 and CDR2 sequences are MGHRA and YSYEKL. The CDR3 has 14 residues. The V gene lost 1 base and the J gene lost 5 bases, with 11 bases spanning the gap.

The V and J genes are TRBV30 and TRBJ2-2; 13 bases are a match to TRBD2. V was clipped by 5 bases and J by 7 bases; unmatched bases: 7. This CDR3 spans 15 amino acids. The germline CDR1 and CDR2 sequences are GTSNPN and SVGIG (reference sequence). The DNA for the CDR3 is TGTGCCTGGGACACTAGCGGGGGGGCCGGCGGGGAGCTGTTTTTT. It is translated as CAWDTSGGAGGELFF.

The chain combines TRBV5-1 with TRBJ2-5; 13 bases line up with TRBD2. From germline, CDR1 is SGHRS and CDR2 YFSETQ. The CDR3 length is 15 residues. The junction had 2 bases not matched to a gene; V was cut back by 4 bases and J by 2 bases. This chain's CDR3 is CASSLGLAGQETQYF. CDR3 nucleotide sequence: TGCGCCAGCAGCCTGGGACTAGCGGGGCAAGAGACCCAGTACTTC.

About this clone: Other DNA sequences of this sample code for an identical CDR3. J is TRBJ2-7 and V is TRBV30; 8 bases align to TRBD1. V lost 2 bases to trimming and J lost 0 bases; unmatched junction nucleotides: 3. Germline V lookup: CDR1 GTSNPN, CDR2 SVGIG (reference sequence). The CDR3 length is 14 residues. This chain's CDR3 is CAWSPGTGSYEQYF. In DNA form, the CDR3 reads TGTGCCTGGAGTCCCGGGACAGGCTCCTACGAGCAGTACTTC.

In this sample, this clone turned up once. CDR3 sequence (DNA): TGCGCCAGCAGCTTAGGGCCGGCGGCGAGCTCCTACGAGCAGTACTTC. It specifies CASSLGPAASSYEQYF. The J gene is TRBJ2-7, the V gene TRBV5-1; no clear D. V was cut by 2 bases and J by 0 bases, with 15 bases left in between. The CDR3 has 16 amino acids. Germline CDR1 SGHRS, CDR2 YFSETQ.

The chain couples TRBV14 to TRBJ2-7; D is possibly TRBD2 (6 bases). Deletions cut 4 bases from V and 5 bases from J, with 15 bases between. The CDR3 contains 14 residues. Germline loops: CDR1 SGHDN, CDR2 FVKESK. The CDR3 DNA sequence: TGTGCCAGCAGCCCTTCAGGGAGGCCGAACGAGCAGTACTTC. It translates to CASSPSGRPNEQYF.

V is TRBV15 and J is TRBJ2-3; D perhaps matches TRBD2 (6 bases). In germline, CDR1 is LNHNV, CDR2 YYDKDF (reference sequence). Trimming pared 9 bases from V and 3 bases from J, leaving 13 bases between. The CDR3 covers 13 residues. The CDR3 here is CATRGGATDTQYF. CDR3 DNA: TGTGCCACACGAGGAGGGGCTACAGATACGCAGTATTTT.

The chain joins TRBV10-3 to TRBJ2-7; D not resolved. The germline gives CDR1 ENHRY, CDR2 SYGVKD. The V gene lost 3 bases and the J gene lost 3 bases, with 9 bases spanning the gap. There are 13 residues in the CDR3. Here the CDR3 reads CAISEPGSYEQYF. The CDR3, as DNA: TGTGCCATCAGTGAACCCGGAAGCTACGAGCAGTACTTC.

The chain has TRBV30 and TRBJ1-3, with D unresolved. The length of the CDR3 is 11 residues. V was pared by 4 bases and J by 7 bases, with 8 bases between. Germline lookup yields CDR1 GTSNPN and CDR2 SVGIG (reference sequence). CDR3 residues: CAWINGNTIYF. As DNA, the CDR3 is TGTGCCTGGATAAATGGGAACACCATATATTTT.

As regards this clone: At the DNA level, this CDR3 is encoded by other sequences in the same sample as well. This chain links TRBV5-1 with TRBJ2-7; TRBD2 is a possible D gene (6 bases). V was cut by 0 bases and J by 4 bases, with 8 bases left in between. CDR3 size: 13 residues. Looked up from germline, CDR1 is SGHRS and CDR2 is YFSETQ. CDR3 DNA sequence: TGCGCCAGCAGCTTGGTGGAGGGTTACGAGCAGTACTTC. The encoded protein is CASSLVEGYEQYF.